These 25 T cell receptor beta chains came from one sample sequenced in a study of T cells after yellow fever vaccination. In TCRdb, the 5' RACE reads were re-called with MiXCR into one record per CDR3 protein. The sample shows 300,000 or so distinct CDR3 sequences, around 8.1% of them seen only once. Specimen: PBMCs, collected around 45 days after the first yellow fever vaccination. The receptors originated from a man younger than 30 who received the YFV17D yellow fever vaccine.

The chain joins TRBV9 to TRBJ1-1, with D unresolved. CDR3 size: 14 residues. The germline V and J ends were trimmed by 0 bases and 2 bases, with 8 bases remaining between them. Germline V gene data show CDR1 as SGDLS and CDR2 as YYNGEE. CDR3 residues: CASSVEIDNTEAFF. CDR3 DNA: TGTGCCAGCAGCGTAGAAATAGATAACACTGAAGCTTTCTTT.

This clonotype was found many times. CDR3 loop: CASSFGEGTEAFF. CDR3 bases: TGTGCCAGCAGTTTCGGGGAGGGCACTGAAGCTTTCTTT. The J gene is TRBJ1-1, the V gene TRBV6-5; D unclear. Germline loops: CDR1 MNHEY, CDR2 SVGAGI. V was trimmed by 4 bases and J by 4 bases, leaving 10 bases between them. This CDR3 spans 13 amino acids.

This clonotype was seen a few times. The gene calls are TRBV12-3 or TRBV12-4 and TRBJ2-1; D call uncertain. The CDR3 runs to 13 residues. V lost 4 bases to trimming and J lost 6 bases, with 10 bases between them. The DNA of the CDR3 is TGTGCCAGCAGTTCGGCCCAGCGCAATGAGCAGTTCTTC. Protein: CASSSAQRNEQFF.

This clonotype was picked up a small number of times. The chain uses TRBV5-1 and TRBJ2-3; D perhaps matches TRBD1 (6 bases). Germline V gene sequence: CDR1 SGHRS, CDR2 YFSETQ. CDR3 size: 15 residues. V lost 1 base, J lost 3 bases, and 12 bases lay in between. The CDR3 DNA sequence: TGCGCCAGCAGCTTGCTTGAACAGGGAACAGATACGCAGTATTTT. As protein: CASSLLEQGTDTQYF.

This rearrangement joins TRBV4-3 to TRBJ1-2, with 7 positions matching TRBD1. The trim removed 2 bases at V and 3 bases at J, leaving 15 bases unmatched. Germline values: CDR1 LGHNA, CDR2 YSLEER. This CDR3 comprises 18 residues. Here the CDR3 reads CASSQRPYSNDRDYGYTF. CDR3 nucleotides: TGCGCCAGCAGCCAAAGGCCCTATTCGAACGACAGGGACTATGGCTACACCTTC.

Of note for this clonotype: The junction and the germline gene differ at one end; a read error may be behind it. The CDR3 DNA is TGTGCCAGCAGCGTAGCTCCCCAGGGACAGCTAAACTTC. This codes for CASSVAPQGQLNF. V is TRBV7-7 and J is TRBJ2-7, with 7 bases aligning to TRBD1. The CDR3 is made up of 13 amino acids. Germline V CDR1 and CDR2: SSHAT, FNYEAQ (reference sequence).

In this sample, this clonotype turned up a few times. J is TRBJ1-5 and V is TRBV27; the match to TRBD1 covers 8 bases. Trimming cost V 3 bases and J 3 bases; bases outside gene matches: 4. The CDR3 runs 15 residues. Germline V gene data show CDR1 as MNHEY and CDR2 as SMNVEV (reference sequence). In DNA, the CDR3 is TGTGCCAGCAGTTTCACAGGGGGACTCAATCAGCCCCAGCATTTT. Its translation is CASSFTGGLNQPQHF.

This clonotype appeared many times. The rearrangement joins TRBV6-1 to TRBJ2-3; no clear D. The CDR3 extends over 14 amino acids. From germline, CDR1 is MNHNS and CDR2 SASEGT. Trimming left V 7 bases short and J 1 base short, with 12 bases between. The CDR3 spells CASTSGPGTDTQYF. The CDR3 nucleotides are TGTGCCAGCACCTCTGGCCCGGGCACAGATACGCAGTATTTT.

This clonotype has more than one count but fewer than ten. The chain combines TRBV12-3 or TRBV12-4 with TRBJ2-5; D unresolved. Trimming took 3 bases from V and 7 from J, leaving 6 bases between them. This CDR3 contains 11 residues. CDR3 sequence: CASSFLGTQYF. The CDR3 DNA sequence: TGTGCCAGCAGTTTTCTGGGGACCCAGTACTTC.

The rearrangement joins TRBV9 to TRBJ2-4; D is undetermined. V lost 0 bases, J lost 6 bases, and 7 bases lay in between. The CDR3 spans 13 residues. Germline V gene data show CDR1 as SGDLS and CDR2 as YYNGEE. DNA of the CDR3: TGTGCCAGCAGCGTAGGGGGTGGAAACATTCAGTACTTC. As protein: CASSVGGGNIQYF.

This clonotype has just a few counts. The chain employs TRBV4-1 and TRBJ2-2; perhaps TRBD1 as D (6 bases). V gave up 3 bases and J gave up 4 bases, with 12 bases separating them. Germline assignment: CDR1 MGHRA and CDR2 YSYEKL. The CDR3 is 15 amino acids. CDR3 region: CASSHPAGVTGELFF. For the CDR3, the DNA is TGCGCCAGCAGCCACCCCGCAGGGGTCACCGGGGAGCTGTTTTTT.

This clonotype has more than one count but fewer than ten. The chain couples TRBV7-2 to TRBJ1-1; D might be TRBD1 (5 bases). Trimming removed 8 bases at V and 1 base at J, with 11 bases between. The CDR3 spans 13 residues. Per germline, CDR1 SGHTA and CDR2 FQGNSA. The CDR3 region has the DNA TGTGCCAGCCACCTTGGGGGGAACACTGAAGCTTTCTTT. Protein product: CASHLGGNTEAFF. Looking up the rest from reference TRBV7-2 and TRBJ1-1 gives the full variable domain: GAGVSQSPSNKVTEKGKDVELRCDPISGHTALYWYRQSLGQGLEFLIYFQGNSAPDKSGLPSDRFSAERTGGSVSTLTIQRTQQEDSAVYLCASHLGGNTEAFFGQGTRLTVV.

There are many counts of this clonotype. CDR3 DNA sequence: TGTGCCAGCAGTCCGGGACAGGGCCCCGGGGAGCTGTTTTTT. Protein product: CASSPGQGPGELFF. The chain links TRBV28 to TRBJ2-2, with 9 bases identical to TRBD1. The junction had 4 bases not matched to a gene; V was cut back by 5 bases and J by 6 bases. Germline CDR1 and CDR2: MDHEN and SYDVKM. The CDR3 is made up of 14 amino acids.

The chain combines TRBV6-2 or TRBV6-3 with TRBJ2-5; TRBD2 matches at 9 bases. The germline CDR1 and CDR2 sequences are MNHEY and SVGEGT. This CDR3 has 16 residues. V shed 2 bases, J shed 4 bases, and the junction held 8 bases outside the gene matches. The CDR3 DNA sequence: TGTGCCAGCAGTTACCTTATAGCGGGGGATCGAGAGACCCAGTACTTC. Amino acid sequence: CASSYLIAGDRETQYF.

This clonotype was counted between two and nine times. The CDR3 sequence is CASRLTGGTGEAFF. The CDR3 nucleotides read TGTGCCAGCAGGTTGACAGGGGGCACAGGTGAAGCTTTCTTT. The chain uses TRBV6-1 and TRBJ1-1, with TRBD1 matching over 10 bases. The CDR3 covers 14 residues. The J segment lost 7 bases and the V segment lost 6 bases, leaving 8 bases of the junction unmatched. CDR1 is MNHNS, CDR2 SASEGT, per germline.

This clonotype showed up just a few times. The CDR3 bases are TGTGCCAGCAGTCCCGTAGCGGGGGGCCGCACAGATACGCAGTATTTT. Its protein product is CASSPVAGGRTDTQYF. The chain carries TRBV12-3 or TRBV12-4 and TRBJ2-3; 10 positions agree with TRBD2. With 5 bases clipped from V and 1 base from J, the junction kept 6 bases outside the gene matches. The length of the CDR3 is 16 residues.

This clonotype came up a few times. The V gene is TRBV20-1, the J gene TRBJ2-3, with D perhaps TRBD2 (6 bases). CDR3 length: 12 amino acids. Germline CDR1 DFQATT, CDR2 SNEGSKA (reference sequence). V was shortened by 1 base and J by 5 bases, with 7 bases between the two germline ends. Here the CDR3 reads CSARAGGDTQYF. The CDR3 DNA reads as TGCAGTGCTAGAGCCGGGGGAGATACGCAGTATTTT.

This clonotype was detected ten times or more. This rearrangement joins TRBV25-1 to TRBJ1-6; maybe TRBD1 (6 bases). In germline, CDR1 is MGHDK, CDR2 SYGVNS. The length of the CDR3 is 16 residues. Between the trimmed V and J ends, which lost 6 bases and 14 bases, there was a span of 26 bases. The CDR3 reads CASRPSVRGGLESLHF. In DNA, the CDR3 is TGTGCCAGCAGACCCTCGGTAAGGGGGGGCCTTGAATCCCTCCACTTT.

This clonotype was seen a handful of times. The gene calls are TRBV19 and TRBJ2-2; D is perhaps TRBD1 (6 bases). Germline CDR1 reads LNHDA; CDR2 reads SQIVND (reference sequence). The CDR3 consists of 14 residues. Trimming took 3 bases from V and 5 from J, leaving 10 bases between them. CDR3 sequence (DNA): TGTGCCAGTAGTATTTTAGGGGGAACCGGGGAGCTGTTTTTT. Translated: CASSILGGTGELFF.

This clonotype has only a few counts. V gene TRBV28 combines with J gene TRBJ2-1; TRBD1 might be the D (7 bases). Germline V lookup: CDR1 MDHEN, CDR2 SYDVKM. This CDR3 contains 13 residues. V lost 7 bases to trimming and J lost 8 bases, with 15 bases between them. The CDR3 DNA is TGTGCCAGCACCCTCAGGGGGGTAGATGAGCAGTTCTTC. It is translated as CASTLRGVDEQFF.

The chain joins TRBV5-1 to TRBJ1-4, with a tentative D call TRBD1 (6 bases). CDR3 length equals 15 residues. Germline values: CDR1 SGHRS, CDR2 YFSETQ. The V gene lost 0 bases and the J gene lost 7 bases, with 13 bases spanning the gap. CDR3 amino acids: CASSLGTAISEKLFF. CDR3 bases: TGCGCCAGCAGCTTGGGGACAGCTATCAGTGAAAAACTGTTTTTT.

This clonotype was detected many times. V gene TRBV2 combines with J gene TRBJ2-1; the D gene is possibly TRBD2 (6 bases). CDR3 length: 15 residues. Between the trimmed V and J ends, which lost 3 bases and 4 bases, there was a span of 13 bases. Germline values: CDR1 SNHLY, CDR2 FYNNEI. The CDR3 DNA reads as TGTGCCAGCAGTGAGTTAACTAGCCCGTACAATGAGCAGTTCTTC. Translating gives CASSELTSPYNEQFF. Looking up the rest from reference TRBV2 and TRBJ2-1 gives the full variable domain: EPEVTQTPSHQVTQMGQEVILRCVPISNHLYFYWYRQILGQKVEFLVSFYNNEISEKSEIFDDQFSVERPDGSNFTLKIRSTKLEDSAMYFCASSELTSPYNEQFFGPGTRLTVL.

The chain joins TRBV6-1 to TRBJ2-5, with 9 bases that match TRBD2. V shed 4 bases, J shed 4 bases, and the junction held 7 bases outside the gene matches. Germline values: CDR1 MNHNS, CDR2 SASEGT. CDR3 length: 15 residues. The CDR3 here is CASSGQGLARETQYF. The CDR3 region has the DNA TGTGCCAGCAGTGGCCAAGGACTAGCGCGAGAGACCCAGTACTTC.

This clonotype came up many times. This chain uses TRBV12-3 or TRBV12-4 with TRBJ1-1; D not certain. The CDR3 spans 13 residues. Trimming removed 5 bases at V and 2 bases at J, with 9 bases between. The CDR3 DNA reads TGTGCCAGCAGTCCCTACCTTAACACTGAAGCTTTCTTT. Translated, it gives CASSPYLNTEAFF.

This clonotype was recorded a few times. This chain connects TRBV4-2 to TRBJ2-3; D ambiguous. The CDR3 has 12 amino acids. CDR1 and CDR2 (germline): LGHNA, YNFKEQ. V lost 1 base to trimming and J lost 6 bases, with 5 bases between them. CDR3 coding DNA: TGTGCCAGCAGCCAAGCCCCGGATACGCAGTATTTT. The encoded protein is CASSQAPDTQYF.